What follows are 30 T cell receptor beta chains derived from one specimen sequenced in a study of Ad26.COV2.S vaccination and SARS-CoV-2 variants. Data came from immunoSEQ multiplex PCR; TCRdb stores just in-frame clones and leaves some out. This table has some 340,000 clones, about 82% appearing once. As for treatment: 15 to 20 received Ad26.COV2.S at low or high dose, single or two shots; about five received placebo; per-sample allocation not given. Vaccine and placebo recipients were sampled on day 63 after the first injection. Sequencing used peripheral blood, obtained in a trial of Ad26.COV2.S vaccine versus placebo. These receptors were collected from a person between 18 and 60 years old who received the Ad26.COV2.S COVID-19 vaccine or a placebo.

V usage is TRBV30 and J usage is TRBJ2-7; no clear D. Trimming left V 3 bases short and J 5 bases short, with 11 bases between. The CDR3 runs to 12 residues. Germline V gene data show CDR1 as GTSNPN and CDR2 as SVGIG (reference sequence). For the CDR3, the DNA is TGTGCCTGGAGGGGTAATGGGGACGAGCAGTACTTC. Residues: CAWRGNGDEQYF.

The chain couples TRBV10-3 to TRBJ1-5, with D maybe TRBD1 (5 bases). Trimming stripped 3 bases from V and 2 bases from J, with 8 bases between. Germline CDR1 is ENHRY and CDR2 is SYGVKD. The CDR3 extends over 14 amino acids. In DNA, the CDR3 is TGTGCCATCAGTGATGAGGGACGCAATCAGCCCCAGCATTTT. It codes for CAISDEGRNQPQHF.

The rearrangement joins TRBV14 to TRBJ1-3; 7 bases fit TRBD1. The V gene's germline CDR1 is SGHDN and CDR2 FVKESK. Trimming removed 2 bases from V and 0 bases from J; junction bases left unmatched: 7. The CDR3 covers 17 residues. This CDR3 is CASSQLGTASSGNTIYF. Written as DNA, the CDR3 is TGTGCCAGCAGCCAACTCGGGACAGCGAGCTCTGGAAACACCATATATTTT. Full variable domain (rest looked up from reference TRBV14 and TRBJ1-3): EAGVTQFPSHSVIEKGQTVTLRCDPISGHDNLYWYRRVMGKEIKFLLHFVKESKQDESGMPNNRFLAERTGGTYSTLKVQPAELEDSGVYFCASSQLGTASSGNTIYFGEGSWLTVV.

V usage is TRBV3-1 (or the pseudogene TRBV3-2) and J usage is TRBJ2-5; D is undetermined. Trimming took off 1 base at V and 1 base at J, with 7 bases between the two ends. The CDR3 sequence is 14 residues long. Germline CDR1 is LGHDT and CDR2 is YNNKEL (reference sequence). The CDR3 sequence is CASSQGQFQETQYF. CDR3 sequence (DNA): TGTGCCAGCAGCCAAGGTCAGTTCCAAGAGACCCAGTACTTC.

This clone was detected only once. The genes are TRBV6-2 or TRBV6-3 and TRBJ1-2; 7 bases are shared with TRBD1. CDR1 is MNHEY and CDR2 is SVGEGT in the germline V gene. With V trimmed by 3 bases and J by 4 bases, 14 bases remained unmatched. The CDR3 is made up of 17 amino acids. The CDR3 here is CASSYDVTRQGSYGYTF. DNA of the CDR3: TGTGCCAGCAGTTATGATGTGACCCGACAGGGTTCCTATGGCTACACCTTC.

The chain links TRBV6-2 or TRBV6-3 to TRBJ1-1, with D possibly matching TRBD1 (6 bases). In germline, CDR1 is MNHEY, CDR2 SVGEGT. V shed 4 bases and J shed 7 bases, with 22 bases lying between them. The CDR3 is made up of 16 amino acids. CDR3 in DNA: TGTGCCAGCAGTTTTCCCCTCCGGGCAGGGGTCAATGAAGCTTTCTTT. This translates into CASSFPLRAGVNEAFF.

The chain links TRBV5-1 to TRBJ2-1; D not certain. The CDR3 spans 15 residues. Trimming took off 3 bases at V and 7 bases at J, with 17 bases between the two ends. Germline CDR1 SGHRS, CDR2 YFSETQ. CDR3 residues: CASSWKALMGNEQFF. CDR3 sequence (DNA): TGCGCCAGCAGCTGGAAGGCCCTGATGGGGAATGAGCAGTTCTTC.

This rearrangement joins TRBV7-8 to TRBJ2-7, with no clear D. Germline V gene lookup returns CDR1 SGHVS and CDR2 FQNEAQ. Trimming stripped 3 bases from V and 5 bases from J, with 8 bases between. The length of the CDR3 is 12 residues. CDR3 DNA: TGTGCCAGCAGCTTGATCGGAGACGAGCAGTACTTC. This translates into CASSLIGDEQYF. The full variable domain, its missing parts supplied by reference TRBV7-8 and TRBJ2-7, is GAGVSQSPRYKVAKRGQDVALRCDPISGHVSLFWYQQALGQGPEFLTYFQNEAQLDKSGLPSDRFFAERPEGSVSTLKIQRTQQEDSAVYLCASSLIGDEQYFGPGTRLTVT.

There are a few counts of this clone. Here the CDR3 reads CASRLAGLGYTF. The CDR3 DNA reads TGTGCCAGCAGGCTGGCAGGGCTGGGCTACACCTTC. This chain links TRBV6-5 with TRBJ1-2, with D possibly matching TRBD1 (5 bases). Trimming shortened V by 6 bases and J by 8 bases, and 13 bases separated the two germline ends. Germline lookup yields CDR1 MNHEY and CDR2 SVGAGI. The CDR3 spans 12 residues.

CDR3: CASSHAGTGTSGQYF. The CDR3 bases are TGTGCCAGCAGCCACGCCGGGACAGGAACCTCCGGGCAGTACTTC. J is TRBJ2-7 and V is TRBV14, with 8 bases that match TRBD1. The CDR3 loop spans 15 amino acids. The V and J ends lost 3 bases and 9 bases, in that order; junction bases with no gene match: 13. Per the germline V gene, CDR1 is SGHDN and CDR2 is FVKESK.

The J gene is TRBJ1-2, the V gene TRBV12-3 or TRBV12-4; D call uncertain. CDR3 length: 12 residues. Between the trimmed V and J ends, which lost 3 bases and 1 base, there was a span of 3 bases. The DNA of the CDR3 is TGTGCCAGCAGTTTCGATAACTATGGCTACACCTTC. This translates into CASSFDNYGYTF.

The chain combines TRBV5-1 with TRBJ1-2; no reliable D call. With 4 bases removed from V and 4 bases from J, the gap between germline ends came to 14 bases. The CDR3 is 14 amino acids. Germline V gene data show CDR1 as SGHRS and CDR2 as YFSETQ. CDR3 sequence reads: CASSHLTVSYGYTF. CDR3 DNA: TGCGCCAGCAGCCACCTTACAGTCTCCTATGGCTACACCTTC.

This clone came up once. The gene calls are TRBV6-5 and TRBJ1-4, with D possibly matching TRBD1 (5 bases). The germline CDR1 and CDR2 sequences are MNHEY and SVGAGI. Trimming pared 7 bases from V and 7 bases from J, leaving 19 bases between. The CDR3 has 15 residues. The CDR3 bases are TGTGCCAGCACCGGGAGGGGCTATAACTTTGAAAAACTGTTTTTT. It is translated as CASTGRGYNFEKLFF.

The gene calls are TRBV2 and TRBJ2-2; D is unresolved. The CDR3 is made up of 13 amino acids. Deletions cut 4 bases from V and 0 bases from J, with 3 bases between. From germline, CDR1 is SNHLY and CDR2 FYNNEI. CDR3 residues: CASSATNTGELFF. CDR3 bases: TGTGCCAGCAGTGCTACGAACACCGGGGAGCTGTTTTTT.

This chain links TRBV27 with TRBJ1-4, with a weak D call TRBD1 (6 bases). With 8 bases removed from V and 7 bases from J, the gap between germline ends came to 20 bases. The CDR3 length is 15 residues. CDR1 and CDR2 (germline): MNHEY, SMNVEV (reference sequence). CDR3 residues: CASSFRGGSGEKLFF. CDR3 bases: TGTGCCAGCTCCTTTAGGGGGGGATCCGGTGAAAAACTGTTTTTT.

In nucleotides, the CDR3 is TGTGCCAGCAGCTTAGATCACAGGGGGCTTGGGGCAGATACGCAGTATTTT. Protein: CASSLDHRGLGADTQYF. The chain uses TRBV11-2 and TRBJ2-3, with 9 bases identical to TRBD1. Germline loops: CDR1 SGHAT, CDR2 FQNNGV. The CDR3 totals 17 residues. The ends lost 0 bases at V and 4 bases at J; junction bases unmatched: 8.

DNA of the CDR3: TGTGCCAGCAGAGGGAGTCCGGACACTGAAGCTTTCTTT. Residues: CASRGSPDTEAFF. This chain connects TRBV7-6 to TRBJ1-1; D gene uncertain. The germline V gene encodes CDR1 SGHVS and CDR2 FNYEAQ. V was cut by 6 bases and J by 3 bases, with 11 bases left in between. The CDR3 has 13 amino acids.

The chain uses TRBV7-9 and TRBJ1-2; D might be TRBD1 (5 bases). The germline gives CDR1 SEHNR, CDR2 FQNEAQ (reference sequence). The length of the CDR3 is 14 residues. Trimming stripped 3 bases from V and 6 bases from J, with 14 bases between. This CDR3 is CASSFSGGEDGYTF. The CDR3 DNA reads as TGTGCCAGCAGCTTTAGCGGAGGGGAAGATGGCTACACCTTC.

The rearrangement links TRBV18 to TRBJ2-7; tentatively, D is TRBD2 (6 bases). Trimming took off 5 bases at V and 1 base at J, with 9 bases between the two ends. This CDR3 is built from 13 residues. Germline CDR1 KGHSH, CDR2 LQKENI. Here the CDR3 DNA reads TGTGCCAGCTCATCCGGGAGTTCCTACGAGCAGTACTTC. This encodes CASSSGSSYEQYF.

The rearrangement joins TRBV9 to TRBJ1-2, with D maybe TRBD1 (6 bases). Germline V CDR1 and CDR2: SGDLS, YYNGEE. This CDR3 is built from 15 residues. Between the trimmed V and J ends, which lost 3 bases and 6 bases, there was a span of 18 bases. This CDR3 is CASSAEGMGGHGYTF. CDR3 coding DNA: TGTGCCAGCAGCGCCGAGGGGATGGGGGGGCATGGCTACACCTTC.

The J gene is TRBJ2-4, the V gene TRBV5-6, with 9 bases fitting TRBD1. With 4 bases clipped from V and 9 bases from J, the junction kept 8 bases outside the gene matches. CDR3 length equals 14 residues. In germline, CDR1 is SGHDT, CDR2 YYEEEE. CDR3 sequence reads: CASSPDRGWGIQYF. CDR3 DNA: TGTGCCAGCAGCCCCGACAGGGGGTGGGGCATTCAGTACTTC.

The gene calls are TRBV20-1 and TRBJ1-1; D not resolved. The CDR3 totals 14 residues. V was pared by 3 bases and J by 8 bases, with 19 bases between. Germline-derived CDR1 and CDR2 are DFQATT and SNEGSKA (reference sequence). The CDR3 DNA follows: TGCAGTGCTAGTAAGGTCTTAGTCGTGGACGAAGCTTTCTTT. As protein: CSASKVLVVDEAFF.

The V call is TRBV18, the J call TRBJ2-5; no reliable D call. CDR3 length equals 13 residues. CDR1 KGHSH and CDR2 LQKENI come from the germline V gene. Trimming took 3 bases from V and 7 from J, leaving 12 bases between them. The CDR3: CASSPGPERTQYF. CDR3 nucleotide sequence: TGTGCCAGCTCACCGGGCCCCGAGCGGACCCAGTACTTC. The full variable domain, rest sourced from reference TRBV18 and TRBJ2-5, is NAGVMQNPRHLVRRRGQEARLRCSPMKGHSHVYWYRQLPEEGLKFMVYLQKENIIDESGMPKERFSAEFPKEGPSILRIQQVVRGDSAAYFCASSPGPERTQYFGPGTRLLVL.

The rearrangement joins TRBV19 to TRBJ2-5; 8 nucleotides line up with TRBD2. CDR1 is LNHDA, CDR2 SQIVND, per germline (reference sequence). Unmatched junction bases numbered 13, after V lost 5 bases and J lost 2 bases. The CDR3 is 17 amino acids. The CDR3 loop reads CASSLSGPGGRQETQYF. In DNA form, the CDR3 reads TGTGCCAGTAGTCTTAGCGGGCCGGGCGGGAGGCAAGAGACCCAGTACTTC.

This CDR3 is CAWSRGQGEETQYF. The CDR3 DNA is TGTGCCTGGAGTAGGGGACAGGGAGAAGAGACCCAGTACTTC. The chain carries TRBV30 and TRBJ2-5; 9 bases line up with TRBD1. CDR3 length equals 14 residues. Germline values: CDR1 GTSNPN, CDR2 SVGIG (reference sequence). J was trimmed by 3 bases and V by 2 bases; bases with no gene match: 4.

This chain connects TRBV19 to TRBJ2-2; D call uncertain. This CDR3 region has 12 residues. Germline V CDR1 and CDR2: LNHDA, SQIVND (reference sequence). Deletions cut 1 base from V and 6 bases from J, with 3 bases between. The CDR3 coding sequence is TGTGCCAGTAGTATAGTGTCCGGGGAGCTGTTTTTT. Its translation is CASSIVSGELFF.

The chain couples TRBV7-2 to TRBJ2-2; 15 bases are a match to TRBD2. Per the germline V gene, CDR1 is SGHTA and CDR2 is FQGNSA. V shed 6 bases, J shed 6 bases, and the junction held 8 bases outside the gene matches. The CDR3 runs to 17 residues. This chain's CDR3 is CASSFGLAGGPAGELFF. The DNA for the CDR3 is TGTGCCAGCAGTTTCGGACTAGCGGGGGGGCCAGCCGGGGAGCTGTTTTTT.

This rearrangement joins TRBV7-2 to TRBJ2-1; 9 nucleotides agree with TRBD2. The V gene's germline CDR1 is SGHTA and CDR2 FQGNSA. Trimming took 2 bases from V and 4 from J; bases not matched to a gene: 6. The CDR3 runs to 16 residues. The CDR3 sequence is CASSLRLAGVYNEQFF. For the CDR3, the DNA is TGTGCCAGCAGCTTAAGGTTAGCGGGGGTATACAATGAGCAGTTCTTC.

This rearrangement joins TRBV6-5 to TRBJ2-7; 9 nucleotides align to TRBD1. Unmatched junction bases numbered 4, after V lost 5 bases and J lost 2 bases. CDR3 length: 14 residues. Germline V lookup: CDR1 MNHEY, CDR2 SVGAGI. The CDR3 region is CASSPRTGAYEQYF. Written as DNA, the CDR3 is TGTGCCAGCAGTCCTAGGACAGGGGCCTACGAGCAGTACTTC.

The CDR3 sequence is CASSLAKTTDTQYF. CDR3 sequence (DNA): TGTGCCAGCAGCTTAGCCAAAACCACAGATACGCAGTATTTT. The chain joins TRBV7-2 to TRBJ2-3; D uncertain. V was pared by 0 bases and J by 2 bases, with 6 bases between. The CDR3 contains 14 residues. Germline lookup yields CDR1 SGHTA and CDR2 FQGNSA.